This T cell receptor (beta chain) is drawn from a study of T cell repertoires in cytomegalovirus infection. Using its own MiXCR run on the reads, TCRdb lists one record per CDR3 protein. The sample has some 350,000 distinct CDR3 sequences, around a sixth seen once. The CDR3 totals 13 residues. Germline CDR1 reads SGHTS; CDR2 reads YDEGEE. Trimming shortened V by 1 base and J by 4 bases, and 9 bases separated the two germline ends. Regarding the study as a whole: Identification of carriers of CMV plus the relevant HLA was performed using cumulative public TCR beta family frequency.

This clonotype was observed a handful of times. No antigen is known for it. The sequenced sample consisted of PBMCs. The chain carries TRBV5-8 and TRBJ2-7; no definite D call. This sequence was found in a human donor in good health (CMV status not recorded). Some clones in this sample may be carry-over from other donors' samples. CDR3 sequence (DNA): TGTGCCAGCAGCTTGTCCCAGTTTTACGAGCAGTACTTC. Protein sequence: CASSLSQFYEQYF. The full variable domain, rest sourced from reference TRBV5-8 and TRBJ2-7, is EAGVTQSPTHLIKTRGQQATLRCSPISGHTSVYWYQQALGLGLQFLLWYDEGEERNRGNFPPRFSGRQFPNYSSELNVNALELEDSALYLCASSLSQFYEQYFGPGTRLTVT.